One and the same sample provided the 5 T cell receptor beta chains below, sequenced in a study of blood T cell repertoires in COVID-19. Repertoires were generated with immunoSEQ multiplex PCR, while TCRdb's copy carries only in-frame clones and drops some. The profile covers about 100,000 clones, with 75% to 85% appearing a single time and around 18% taken by the ten largest. Sequenced input: peripheral blood. Receptor source: a woman aged 80 or over with active or convalescent COVID-19.

V usage is TRBV10-1 and J usage is TRBJ2-1; the match to TRBD2 covers 11 bases. V lost 1 base, J lost 8 bases, and 1 base stayed unmatched. The V gene's germline CDR1 is WNHNN and CDR2 SYGVQD (reference sequence). This CDR3 region has 14 residues. This CDR3 reads CASSELAGGYEQFF. The CDR3, as DNA: TGCGCCAGCAGTGAGTTAGCGGGAGGGTATGAGCAGTTCTTC.

CDR3 DNA: TGTGCCAGCAGTTTCGGCCGGACTCGTAATGAAAAACTGTTTTTT. Its translation is CASSFGRTRNEKLFF. This chain connects TRBV28 to TRBJ1-4; the D is unclear. Germline values: CDR1 MDHEN, CDR2 SYDVKM. V was clipped by 3 bases and J by 4 bases, with 12 bases between them. The CDR3 runs 15 residues.

The count of this clone is one. This chain uses TRBV5-4 with TRBJ1-2, with 9 positions matching TRBD1. CDR3 length equals 15 residues. From germline, CDR1 is SGHNT and CDR2 YYREEE (reference sequence). Unmatched junction bases numbered 7, after V lost 4 bases and J lost 3 bases. The CDR3 DNA reads TGTGCCAGCAGCAAGGGACAGGGTTCGGACTATGGCTACACCTTC. Protein: CASSKGQGSDYGYTF. Drawing the rest from reference TRBV5-4 and TRBJ1-2, the complete variable domain is ETGVTQSPTHLIKTRGQQVTLRCSSQSGHNTVSWYQQALGQGPQFIFQYYREEENGRGNFPPRFSGLQFPNYSSELNVNALELDDSALYLCASSKGQGSDYGYTFGSGTRLTVV.

V is TRBV29-1 and J is TRBJ2-2; TRBD1 aligns across 7 bases. The CDR3 has 15 amino acids. The trim removed 6 bases at V and 0 bases at J, leaving 7 bases unmatched. In germline, CDR1 is SQVTM, CDR2 ANQGSEA. The CDR3 region has the DNA TGCAGCGTGAAAGGGGGCAGGACGAACACCGGGGAGCTGTTTTTT. This encodes CSVKGGRTNTGELFF.

The gene calls are TRBV6-5 and TRBJ2-1; 7 nucleotides agree with TRBD1. Germline CDR1 is MNHEY and CDR2 is SVGAGI. The CDR3 runs 14 residues. Trimming took 10 bases from V and 10 from J; bases not matched to a gene: 16. CDR3 bases: TGTGCCACCCGCAGGGACAGCGGCCTTGGAGAGCAGTTCTTC. This gives the protein CATRRDSGLGEQFF.